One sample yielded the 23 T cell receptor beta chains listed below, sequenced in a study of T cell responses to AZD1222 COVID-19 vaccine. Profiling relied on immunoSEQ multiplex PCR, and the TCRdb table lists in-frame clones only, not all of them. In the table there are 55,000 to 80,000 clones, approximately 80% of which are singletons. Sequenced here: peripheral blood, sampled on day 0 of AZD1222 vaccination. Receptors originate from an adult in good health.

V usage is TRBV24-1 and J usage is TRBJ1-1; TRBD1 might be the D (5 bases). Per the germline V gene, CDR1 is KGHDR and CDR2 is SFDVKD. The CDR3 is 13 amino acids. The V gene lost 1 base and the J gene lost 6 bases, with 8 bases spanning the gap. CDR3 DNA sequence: TGTGCCACCAGTGATTTAGAAGGGGCTGAAGCTTTCTTT. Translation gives CATSDLEGAEAFF.

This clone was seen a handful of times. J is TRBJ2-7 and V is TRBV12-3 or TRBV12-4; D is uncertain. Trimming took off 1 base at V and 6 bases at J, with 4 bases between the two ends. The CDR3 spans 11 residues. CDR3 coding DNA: TGTGCCAGCAGTTTAGGGAGCGAGCAGTACTTC. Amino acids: CASSLGSEQYF.

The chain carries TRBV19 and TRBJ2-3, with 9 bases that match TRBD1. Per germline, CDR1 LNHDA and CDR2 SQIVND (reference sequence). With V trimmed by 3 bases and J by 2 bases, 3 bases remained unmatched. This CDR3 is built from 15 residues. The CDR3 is CASSMRDRVTDTQYF. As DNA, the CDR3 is TGTGCCAGTAGTATGAGGGACAGGGTCACAGATACGCAGTATTTT.

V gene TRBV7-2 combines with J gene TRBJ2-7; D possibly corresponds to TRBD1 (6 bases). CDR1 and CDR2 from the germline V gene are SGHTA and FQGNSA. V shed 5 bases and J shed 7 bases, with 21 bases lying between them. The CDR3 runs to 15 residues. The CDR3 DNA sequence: TGTGCCAGCAGCCCAAGTCAGGGGCGGGTGGGGGAGCAGTACTTC. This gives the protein CASSPSQGRVGEQYF.

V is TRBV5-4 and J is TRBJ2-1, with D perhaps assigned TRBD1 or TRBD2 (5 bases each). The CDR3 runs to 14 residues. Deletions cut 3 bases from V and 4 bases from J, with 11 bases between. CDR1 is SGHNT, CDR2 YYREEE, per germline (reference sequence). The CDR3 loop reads CASSWGTGYNEQFF. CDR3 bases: TGTGCCAGCAGCTGGGGGACGGGGTACAATGAGCAGTTCTTC.

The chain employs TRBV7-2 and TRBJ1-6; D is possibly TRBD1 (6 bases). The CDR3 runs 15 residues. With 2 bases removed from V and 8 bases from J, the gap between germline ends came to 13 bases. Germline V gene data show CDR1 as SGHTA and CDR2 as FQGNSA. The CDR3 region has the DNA TGTGCCAGCAGCTTAATTAGGGGGGCGGATTCACCCCTCCACTTT. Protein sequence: CASSLIRGADSPLHF.

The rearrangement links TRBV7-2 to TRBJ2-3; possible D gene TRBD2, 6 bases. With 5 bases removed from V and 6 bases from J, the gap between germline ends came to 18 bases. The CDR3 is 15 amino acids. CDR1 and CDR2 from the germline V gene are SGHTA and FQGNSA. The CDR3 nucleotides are TGTGCCAGCAGCCCGACTGGCCTAGGAGGGGATACGCAGTATTTT. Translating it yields CASSPTGLGGDTQYF.

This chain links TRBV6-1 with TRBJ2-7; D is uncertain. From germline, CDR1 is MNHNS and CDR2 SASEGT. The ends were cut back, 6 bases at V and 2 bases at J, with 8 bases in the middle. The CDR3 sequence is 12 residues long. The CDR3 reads CASSPDPYEQYF. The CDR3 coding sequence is TGTGCCAGCAGCCCCGACCCCTACGAGCAGTACTTC.

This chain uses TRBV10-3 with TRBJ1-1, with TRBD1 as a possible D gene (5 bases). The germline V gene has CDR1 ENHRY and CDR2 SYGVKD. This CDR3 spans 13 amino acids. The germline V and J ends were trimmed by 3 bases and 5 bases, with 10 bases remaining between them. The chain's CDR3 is CAISEQDGTEAFF. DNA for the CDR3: TGTGCCATCAGTGAACAGGATGGGACTGAAGCTTTCTTT.

CDR3 sequence (DNA): TGCGCCAGCAGTGCCCTCGGGACTAGCGGGGTGTACAATGAGCAGTTCTTC. Protein: CASSALGTSGVYNEQFF. The chain links TRBV10-2 to TRBJ2-1; 13 positions agree with TRBD2. The V and J ends lost 4 bases and 4 bases, in that order; junction bases with no gene match: 7. Germline CDR1 reads WSHSY; CDR2 reads SAAADI. The CDR3 spans 17 residues.

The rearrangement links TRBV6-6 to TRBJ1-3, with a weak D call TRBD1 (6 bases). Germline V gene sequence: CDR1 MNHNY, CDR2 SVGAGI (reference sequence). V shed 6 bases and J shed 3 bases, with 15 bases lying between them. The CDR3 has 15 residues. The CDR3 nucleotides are TGTGCCAGCAGACAGGGTTCAGCGAATGGAAACACCATATATTTT. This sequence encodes CASRQGSANGNTIYF.

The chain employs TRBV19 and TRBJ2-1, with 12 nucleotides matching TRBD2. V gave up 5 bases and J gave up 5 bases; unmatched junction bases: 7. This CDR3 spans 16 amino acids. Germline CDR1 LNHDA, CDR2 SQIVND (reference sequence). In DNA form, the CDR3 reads TGTGCCAGTAGTCCCCGACTAGCGGGGGCCCACAATGAGCAGTTCTTC. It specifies CASSPRLAGAHNEQFF.

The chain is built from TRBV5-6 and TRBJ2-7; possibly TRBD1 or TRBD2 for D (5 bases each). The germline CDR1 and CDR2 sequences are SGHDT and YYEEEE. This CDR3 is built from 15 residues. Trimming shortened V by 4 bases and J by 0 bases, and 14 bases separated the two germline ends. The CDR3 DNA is TGTGCCAGCAGCCAGGGACGGACAAGCTCCTACGAGCAGTACTTC. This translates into CASSQGRTSSYEQYF.

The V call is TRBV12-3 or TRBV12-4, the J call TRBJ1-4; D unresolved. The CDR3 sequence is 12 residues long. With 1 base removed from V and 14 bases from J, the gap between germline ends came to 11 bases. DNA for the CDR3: TGTGCCAGCAGTTTAGGGGCGGTGGATCTGTTTTTT. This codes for CASSLGAVDLFF.

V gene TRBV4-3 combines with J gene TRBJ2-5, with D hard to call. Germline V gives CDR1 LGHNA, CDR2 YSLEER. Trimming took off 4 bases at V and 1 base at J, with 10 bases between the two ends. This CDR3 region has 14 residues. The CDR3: CASSRFVGQETQYF. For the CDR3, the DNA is TGCGCCAGCAGCCGGTTTGTCGGCCAAGAGACCCAGTACTTC.

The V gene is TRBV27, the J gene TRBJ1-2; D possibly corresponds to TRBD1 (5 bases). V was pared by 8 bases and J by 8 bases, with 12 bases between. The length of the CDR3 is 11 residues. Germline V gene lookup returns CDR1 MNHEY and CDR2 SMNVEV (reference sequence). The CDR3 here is CASGTSGGYTF. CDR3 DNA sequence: TGTGCCAGCGGGACCTCGGGGGGCTACACCTTC.

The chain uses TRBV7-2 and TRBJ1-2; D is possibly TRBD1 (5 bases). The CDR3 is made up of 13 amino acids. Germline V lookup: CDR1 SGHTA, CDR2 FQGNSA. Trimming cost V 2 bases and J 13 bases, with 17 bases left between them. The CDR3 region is CASSLKGQVPVTF. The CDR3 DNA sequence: TGTGCCAGCAGCTTAAAGGGGCAGGTTCCCGTCACCTTC.

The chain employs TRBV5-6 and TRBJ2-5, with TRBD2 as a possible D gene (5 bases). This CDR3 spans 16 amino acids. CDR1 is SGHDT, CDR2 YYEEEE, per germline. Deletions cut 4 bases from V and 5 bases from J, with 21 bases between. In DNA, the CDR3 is TGTGCCAGCAGCCTCTGGCGGGCAGGTGGTGGGGAGACCCAGTACTTC. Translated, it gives CASSLWRAGGGETQYF.

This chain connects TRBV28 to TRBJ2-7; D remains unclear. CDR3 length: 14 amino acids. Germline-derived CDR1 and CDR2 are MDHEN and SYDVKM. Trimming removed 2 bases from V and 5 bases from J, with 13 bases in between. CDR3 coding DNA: TGTGCCAGCAGTTTAAGCTATTTGAGGAACGAGCAGTACTTC. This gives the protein CASSLSYLRNEQYF.

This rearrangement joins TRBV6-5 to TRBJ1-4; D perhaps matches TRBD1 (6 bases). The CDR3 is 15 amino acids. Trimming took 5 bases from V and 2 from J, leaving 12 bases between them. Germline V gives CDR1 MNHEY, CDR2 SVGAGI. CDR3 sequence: CASSLDRSTNEKLFF. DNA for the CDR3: TGTGCCAGCAGTCTCGACAGGAGTACTAATGAAAAACTGTTTTTT.

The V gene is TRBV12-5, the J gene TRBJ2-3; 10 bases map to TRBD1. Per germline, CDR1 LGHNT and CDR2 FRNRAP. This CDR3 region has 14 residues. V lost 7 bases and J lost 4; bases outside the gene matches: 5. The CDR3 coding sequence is TGTGCTAGTGCAAGACAGGGGGCTTCAGATACGCAGTATTTT. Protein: CASARQGASDTQYF.

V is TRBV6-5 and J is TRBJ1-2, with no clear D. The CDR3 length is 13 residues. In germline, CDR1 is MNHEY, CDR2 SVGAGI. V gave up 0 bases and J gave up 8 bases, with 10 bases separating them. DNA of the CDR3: TGTGCCAGCAGTTACTCGAGTAGGGAGGGCTACACCTTC. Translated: CASSYSSREGYTF.

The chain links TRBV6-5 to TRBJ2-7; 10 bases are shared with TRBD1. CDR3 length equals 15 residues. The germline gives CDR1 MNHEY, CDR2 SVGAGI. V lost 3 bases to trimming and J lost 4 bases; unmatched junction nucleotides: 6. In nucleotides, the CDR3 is TGTGCCAGCAGTTATCGGGGACAGGGGTTGTACGAGCAGTACTTC. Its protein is CASSYRGQGLYEQYF.